These 21 T cell receptor beta chains share one sample of origin, sequenced in a study of cytomegalovirus exposure and HLA in healthy donors. The PCR employed 60 Vbeta primers together with 13 Jbeta primers. This table comes from immunoSEQ multiplex PCR, and its TCRdb copy is limited to in-frame clones, with some not included. Listed are 110,000 to 150,000 clones; approximately 1% falls within the top ten. Sequenced: PBMCs. The receptors stem from a male donor in good health and CMV-seronegative.

The chain is built from TRBV29-1 and TRBJ2-3; 7 bases align to TRBD2. The V gene's germline CDR1 is SQVTM and CDR2 ANQGSEA. The CDR3 contains 13 residues. With V trimmed by 4 bases and J by 3 bases, 4 bases remained unmatched. DNA of the CDR3: TGCAGCGTTGGGCTAGCGGTGACAGATACGCAGTATTTT. Translation: CSVGLAVTDTQYF.

The rearrangement joins TRBV7-9 to TRBJ2-7, with 8 bases that match TRBD1. The CDR3 sequence is 15 residues long. The germline V gene has CDR1 SEHNR and CDR2 FQNEAQ (reference sequence). J was trimmed by 9 bases and V by 1 base; bases with no gene match: 11. In DNA form, the CDR3 reads TGTGCCAGCAGCTTAGGAGGACAGGGCGACTTGGGGCAGTACTTC. It encodes CASSLGGQGDLGQYF.

The chain is built from TRBV15 and TRBJ1-1, with 7 positions matching TRBD1. The J segment lost 5 bases and the V segment lost 9 bases, leaving 9 bases of the junction unmatched. Germline V gene lookup returns CDR1 LNHNV and CDR2 YYDKDF (reference sequence). The CDR3 totals 13 residues. DNA of the CDR3: TGTGCCACTTCGGACAGGTGGTGGACTGAAGCTTTCTTT. As protein: CATSDRWWTEAFF. Based on the CDR3 plus reference TRBV15 and TRBJ1-1, the full variable domain is DAMVIQNPRYQVTQFGKPVTLSCSQTLNHNVMYWYQQKSSQAPKLLFHYYDKDFNNEADTPDNFQSRRPNTSFCFLDIRSPGLGDTAMYLCATSDRWWTEAFFGQGTRLTVV.

The V and J genes are TRBV7-9 and TRBJ1-2; the match to TRBD1 covers 8 bases. Looked up from germline, CDR1 is SEHNR and CDR2 is FQNEAQ (reference sequence). The CDR3 extends over 15 amino acids. V trimming: 4 bases; J trimming: 4 bases; junction bases outside the gene matches: 8. The DNA of the CDR3 is TGTGCCAGCAGCTCAGGAGACAGGGGTGTCTATGGCTACACCTTC. As protein: CASSSGDRGVYGYTF.

This sequence joins TRBV5-1 and TRBJ2-1; perhaps TRBD2 as D (6 bases). The CDR3 consists of 16 residues. Trimming stripped 0 bases from V and 3 bases from J, with 13 bases between. The germline V gene encodes CDR1 SGHRS and CDR2 YFSETQ. The CDR3 DNA reads TGCGCCAGCAGCTTGGGCGGGACCGGGGTCTACAATGAGCAGTTCTTC. Its translation is CASSLGGTGVYNEQFF.

V and J are TRBV5-1 and TRBJ2-3; 9 bases map to TRBD2. J lost 5 bases, V lost 0 bases, and 7 bases had no gene match. The CDR3 covers 16 residues. Germline assignment: CDR1 SGHRS and CDR2 YFSETQ. The CDR3 region is CASSLVRREGIDTQYF. CDR3 sequence (DNA): TGCGCCAGCAGCTTGGTACGGCGGGAGGGGATAGATACGCAGTATTTT.

Here the CDR3 DNA reads TGCAGCGTTGAAGATGGGCAGGGCCCAGATACGCAGTATTTT. This translates into CSVEDGQGPDTQYF. This sequence joins TRBV29-1 and TRBJ2-3, with D perhaps TRBD1 (5 bases). The CDR3 has 14 amino acids. Germline CDR1 SQVTM, CDR2 ANQGSEA. Trimming stripped 0 bases from V and 4 bases from J, with 11 bases between.

This rearrangement joins TRBV6-6 to TRBJ1-2; perhaps TRBD1 as D (6 bases). The CDR3 consists of 12 residues. Trimming took off 7 bases at V and 7 bases at J, with 13 bases between the two ends. CDR1 MNHNY and CDR2 SVGAGI come from the germline V gene (reference sequence). The CDR3: CASTQRGGGYTF. As DNA, the CDR3 is TGTGCCAGCACCCAAAGGGGGGGTGGCTACACCTTC.

The chain carries TRBV5-1 and TRBJ2-1; 13 positions match TRBD2. V shed 4 bases and J 4 bases; nucleotides not matched to a gene: 11. Germline V gene lookup returns CDR1 SGHRS and CDR2 YFSETQ. The CDR3 runs 18 residues. As DNA, the CDR3 is TGCGCCAGCAGCGCCGGGCCCGGACTAGCGGGGGTTTACAATGAGCAGTTCTTC. As protein: CASSAGPGLAGVYNEQFF.

The genes are TRBV30 and TRBJ1-2; D is perhaps TRBD1 (6 bases). CDR1 is GTSNPN and CDR2 is SVGIG in the germline V gene (reference sequence). The V end was cut by 4 bases, the J end by 0 bases, with 9 bases between. This CDR3 has 13 amino acids. CDR3 amino acids: CAWKQGANYGYTF. CDR3 DNA sequence: TGTGCCTGGAAACAGGGAGCTAACTATGGCTACACCTTC.

CDR3 DNA sequence: TGTGCCAGCAGCTTAGTTAGCGGGGGAGAGACCCAGTACTTC. Its translation is CASSLVSGGETQYF. This rearrangement joins TRBV7-9 to TRBJ2-5; 9 nucleotides agree with TRBD2. CDR1 is SEHNR, CDR2 FQNEAQ, per germline (reference sequence). This CDR3 spans 14 amino acids. Trimming at V came to 1 base and at J to 4 bases, leaving 1 base not matched to a gene.

The rearrangement joins TRBV21-1 to TRBJ2-2; TRBD1 reflects the table's D call only, with no check against the DNA. TRBV21-1 is recorded as a pseudogene. The CDR3 contains 13 residues. The DNA for the CDR3 is TGTGCCAGCAGCTCACAGAACACCGGGGAGCTGTTTTTT. Translated, it gives CASSSQNTGELFF.

The chain recombines TRBV29-1 with TRBJ2-1; 16 bases align to TRBD2. V was clipped by 6 bases and J by 7 bases; unmatched bases: 15. This CDR3 contains 18 residues. Germline V gene data show CDR1 as SQVTM and CDR2 as ANQGSEA. For the CDR3, the DNA is TGCAGCGTCGCTCCGGGACTAGCGGGGGGGGCATATTTTAATGAGCAGTTCTTC. Translating gives CSVAPGLAGGAYFNEQFF.

The CDR3 loop reads CASSAASSTDTQYF. The CDR3 DNA reads as TGTGCCAGCTCAGCCGCGAGTAGCACAGATACGCAGTATTTT. The chain couples TRBV18 to TRBJ2-3, with D uncertain. Trimming stripped 5 bases from V and 0 bases from J, with 9 bases between. Germline CDR1 reads KGHSH; CDR2 reads LQKENI. This CDR3 contains 14 residues.

The V gene is TRBV6-5, the J gene TRBJ1-3; 8 bases are shared with TRBD1. V trimming: 6 bases; J trimming: 3 bases; junction bases outside the gene matches: 7. Germline V gene sequence: CDR1 MNHEY, CDR2 SVGAGI. This CDR3 has 15 residues. The DNA for the CDR3 is TGTGCCAGCAGCCCCGGGACAGGATTTGGAAACACCATATATTTT. It translates to CASSPGTGFGNTIYF.

V usage is TRBV7-2 and J usage is TRBJ2-3, with unresolved D. This CDR3 is built from 13 residues. Germline values: CDR1 SGHTA, CDR2 FQGNSA. The V end was cut by 5 bases, the J end by 4 bases, with 10 bases between. The CDR3 reads CASSRASPDTQYF. DNA of the CDR3: TGTGCCAGCAGCCGCGCCTCACCAGATACGCAGTATTTT. The whole variable domain, remainder taken from reference TRBV7-2 and TRBJ2-3, is GAGVSQSPSNKVTEKGKDVELRCDPISGHTALYWYRQSLGQGLEFLIYFQGNSAPDKSGLPSDRFSAERTGGSVSTLTIQRTQQEDSAVYLCASSRASPDTQYFGPGTRLTVL.

V and J are TRBV18 and TRBJ2-1; 8 nucleotides agree with TRBD1. With V trimmed by 3 bases and J by 6 bases, 7 bases remained unmatched. The CDR3 spans 15 residues. Germline-derived CDR1 and CDR2 are KGHSH and LQKENI. The CDR3 loop is CASSPRTGQANEQFF. The DNA for the CDR3 is TGTGCCAGCTCACCCCGGACAGGGCAGGCCAATGAGCAGTTCTTC.

The V and J genes are TRBV10-1 and TRBJ2-7, with 8 bases that match TRBD1. J gave up 7 bases and V 4 bases, and 12 bases lay outside the gene matches. The germline V gene has CDR1 WNHNN and CDR2 SYGVQD (reference sequence). The CDR3 runs to 15 residues. The CDR3 nucleotides read TGCGCCAGCAGTGCGGAGGGGACAGGTACTATAGAGCAGTACTTC. Protein product: CASSAEGTGTIEQYF.

This chain uses TRBV7-2 with TRBJ1-2; perhaps TRBD1 as D (5 bases). Trimming removed 5 bases from V and 4 bases from J, with 14 bases in between. This CDR3 is built from 14 residues. CDR1 and CDR2 (germline): SGHTA, FQGNSA. The CDR3 loop reads CASSPSPDTYGYTF. In DNA, the CDR3 is TGTGCCAGCAGCCCCTCACCGGACACCTATGGCTACACCTTC.

This sequence joins TRBV11-1 and TRBJ2-7; 7 nucleotides align to TRBD1. CDR1 is SGHAT and CDR2 is FQDESV in the germline V gene (reference sequence). The CDR3 is 15 amino acids. The J segment lost 5 bases and the V segment lost 1 base, leaving 8 bases of the junction unmatched. The CDR3 bases are TGTGCCAGCAGCTTAGTCGTGACAGGGCAGCACGAGCAGTACTTC. Its protein product is CASSLVVTGQHEQYF.

The gene calls are TRBV25-1 and TRBJ1-2, with D perhaps matching TRBD1 (5 bases). This CDR3 contains 18 residues. Germline loops: CDR1 MGHDK, CDR2 SYGVNS. Deletions cut 6 bases from V and 0 bases from J, with 23 bases between. The CDR3 nucleotides read TGTGCCAGCAGGACTGATGGGGCAAACACCCGGGCTAACTATGGCTACACCTTC. Translated, it gives CASRTDGANTRANYGYTF.